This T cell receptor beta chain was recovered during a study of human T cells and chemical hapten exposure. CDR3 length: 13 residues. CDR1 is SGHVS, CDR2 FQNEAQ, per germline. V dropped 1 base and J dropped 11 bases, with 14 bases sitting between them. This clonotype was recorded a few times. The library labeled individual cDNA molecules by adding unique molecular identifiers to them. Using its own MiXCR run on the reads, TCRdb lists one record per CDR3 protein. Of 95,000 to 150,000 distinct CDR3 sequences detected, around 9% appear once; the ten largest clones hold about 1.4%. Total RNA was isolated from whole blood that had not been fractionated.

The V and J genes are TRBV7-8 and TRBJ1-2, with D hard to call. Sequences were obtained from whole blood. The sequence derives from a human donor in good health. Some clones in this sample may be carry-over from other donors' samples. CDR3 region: CASSLGRDPLYTF. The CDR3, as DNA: TGTGCCAGCAGCTTAGGGAGGGATCCACTGTACACCTTC.